A single sample is the source of the 12 T cell receptor beta chains below, sequenced in a study of T cell repertoires in cytomegalovirus infection. TCRdb reanalysed the reads using MiXCR and keeps one entry per CDR3 protein. The sample lists around 740,000 distinct CDR3 sequences, roughly 35% seen once, with roughly 2.9% in the top ten. The source material was PBMCs. These TCRs come from a human donor in good health (CMV status not recorded). Some clones in this sample may be carry-over from other donors' samples.

This clonotype was counted at least ten times. In DNA form, the CDR3 reads TGTGCCAGCAGTTTAGCACAGAACTATGGCTACACCTTC. The encoded protein is CASSLAQNYGYTF. The chain has TRBV12-3 or TRBV12-4 and TRBJ1-2; D is undetermined. The CDR3 has 13 residues. The V end was cut by 0 bases, the J end by 2 bases, with 4 bases between.

This clonotype was seen more than once but under ten times. The rearrangement joins TRBV28 to TRBJ1-2; D not resolved. This CDR3 region has 13 residues. CDR1 and CDR2 from the germline V gene are MDHEN and SYDVKM. V dropped 3 bases and J dropped 6 bases, with 11 bases sitting between them. CDR3 residues: CASSLAIRNGYTF. Written as DNA, the CDR3 is TGTGCCAGCAGTTTGGCAATTCGGAATGGCTACACCTTC.

Only a few counts were recorded for this clonotype. V usage is TRBV10-3 and J usage is TRBJ2-7; perhaps TRBD1 as D (6 bases). This CDR3 spans 15 amino acids. Trimming stripped 3 bases from V and 0 bases from J, with 12 bases between. The germline gives CDR1 ENHRY, CDR2 SYGVKD. CDR3 sequence reads: CAISEAWGHSYEQYF. The CDR3 DNA is TGTGCCATCAGTGAAGCCTGGGGACACTCCTACGAGCAGTACTTC.

The V and J genes are TRBV11-2 and TRBJ2-4, with TRBD1 matching 10 bases. CDR1 and CDR2 (germline): SGHAT, FQNNGV. After removal of 5 bases from V and 0 bases from J, the junction contained 13 bases not matched to a gene. This CDR3 is built from 19 residues. Here the CDR3 reads CASSRAGTGADLAKNIQYF. The CDR3 coding sequence is TGTGCCAGCAGCCGAGCCGGGACAGGGGCTGACCTAGCCAAAAACATTCAGTACTTC.

On this clonotype itself: A much larger clone differs by one base, so this may be a read error. The J gene is TRBJ2-3, the V gene TRBV7-8, with 8 bases lining up with TRBD2. The CDR3 totals 15 residues. Germline V gene lookup returns CDR1 SGHVS and CDR2 FQNEAQ. Here the CDR3 reads CASSLRSGIRDAQYF. CDR3 nucleotide sequence: TGTGCCAGCAGCTTACGTAGCGGGATAAGAGATGCGCAGTATTTT.

This clonotype was found a few times. This chain uses TRBV11-2 with TRBJ1-2; 7 positions match TRBD1. With 2 bases clipped from V and 4 bases from J, the junction kept 7 bases outside the gene matches. The CDR3 spans 15 residues. Germline CDR1 is SGHAT and CDR2 is FQNNGV. Here the CDR3 reads CASSLSSAGGYGYTF. The CDR3 region has the DNA TGTGCCAGCAGCTTAAGCTCGGCAGGGGGCTATGGCTACACCTTC.

This clonotype was seen a handful of times. V gene TRBV7-9 combines with J gene TRBJ2-1, with D possibly matching TRBD1 (6 bases). V lost 1 base, J lost 8 bases, and 12 bases lay in between. From germline, CDR1 is SEHNR and CDR2 FQNEAQ (reference sequence). CDR3 size: 14 residues. Written as DNA, the CDR3 is TGTGCCAGCAGCTTAGTCGGGACACCTTATGAGCAGTTCTTC. Protein: CASSLVGTPYEQFF.

Points on this clonotype: At one boundary the junction diverges from the germline segment, which might be a read error. V is TRBV11-1 and J is TRBJ2-2; 8 nucleotides line up with TRBD1. The CDR3 length is 15 residues. CDR1 and CDR2 (germline): SGHAT, FQDESV (reference sequence). DNA of the CDR3: TGTGCCAACAGCTTCGACAGGGGCCTCACCGGGGAGCTGTTTTTT. Amino acids: CANSFDRGLTGELFF. The full variable domain, its missing parts supplied by reference TRBV11-1 and TRBJ2-2, is EAEVAQSPRYKITEKSQAVAFWCDPISGHATLYWYRQILGQGPELLVQFQDESVVDDSQLPKDRFSAERLKGVDSTLKIQPAELGDSAMYLCANSFDRGLTGELFFGEGSRLTVL.

This clonotype appeared many times. This sequence joins TRBV7-2 and TRBJ2-2; 8 nucleotides line up with TRBD2. V shed 3 bases, J shed 4 bases, and the junction held 1 base outside the gene matches. Germline CDR1 SGHTA, CDR2 FQGNSA. The CDR3 has 14 amino acids. For the CDR3, the DNA is TGTGCCAGCAGCTTTGCGGGGGGCACCGGGGAGCTGTTTTTT. As protein: CASSFAGGTGELFF.

The V call is TRBV6-1, the J call TRBJ1-2; D call uncertain. CDR3 length equals 14 residues. Deletions cut 2 bases from V and 4 bases from J, with 11 bases between. The germline CDR1 and CDR2 sequences are MNHNS and SASEGT. CDR3 bases: TGTGCCAGCAGTGAACCTGACTTAGTCTATGGCTACACCTTC. Translation gives CASSEPDLVYGYTF.

The chain carries TRBV28 and TRBJ1-1; TRBD1 agrees at 7 bases. Germline CDR1 is MDHEN and CDR2 is SYDVKM. The CDR3 runs 14 residues. The trim removed 3 bases at V and 1 base at J, leaving 2 bases unmatched. The CDR3 sequence is CASSLWDRNTEAFF. Here the CDR3 DNA reads TGTGCCAGCAGTTTGTGGGACAGGAACACTGAAGCTTTCTTT. The full variable domain, with the rest looked up from reference TRBV28 and TRBJ1-1, is DVKVTQSSRYLVKRTGEKVFLECVQDMDHENMFWYRQDPGLGLRLIYFSYDVKMKEKGDIPEGYSVSREKKERFSLILESASTNQTSMYLCASSLWDRNTEAFFGQGTRLTVV.

This clonotype was recorded many times. CDR3 loop: CASSGDSSPSYGYTF. In nucleotides, the CDR3 is TGTGCCAGCAGCGGGGACAGCTCCCCCTCCTATGGCTACACCTTC. This chain uses TRBV12-3 or TRBV12-4 with TRBJ1-2; 7 nucleotides match TRBD1. This CDR3 is built from 15 residues. Unmatched junction bases numbered 11, after V lost 6 bases and J lost 4 bases.